Following are 13 T cell receptor beta chains from one sample sequenced in a study of early T cells in non-severe SARS-CoV-2 infection. TCRdb used MiXCR to reprocess the 5' RACE reads, holding one entry per CDR3 protein. The top ten hold less than 6% of the sample, which has tens of thousands of distinct CDR3 sequences, 13% seen once. Sequenced: whole blood. The receptors here all came from an adult who was a healthcare worker with PCR-confirmed SARS-CoV-2 infection or an uninfected control (not recorded which).

The table lists this clonotype with many counts. This rearrangement joins TRBV29-1 to TRBJ1-2; D is ambiguous. Trimming cost V 3 bases and J 7 bases, with 9 bases left between them. Germline values: CDR1 SQVTM, CDR2 ANQGSEA. The CDR3 spans 11 residues. DNA of the CDR3: TGCAGCGTTGAGCCGGGGTCTGGCTACACCTTC. It is translated as CSVEPGSGYTF.

This clonotype was recorded many times. The chain carries TRBV6-1 and TRBJ1-1, with D possibly being TRBD1 (5 bases). Germline CDR1 and CDR2: MNHNS and SASEGT. Trimming took off 8 bases at V and 1 base at J, with 17 bases between the two ends. This CDR3 is built from 15 residues. This chain's CDR3 is CASPDFGGRNTEAFF. CDR3 in DNA: TGTGCCAGCCCCGATTTCGGGGGTAGGAACACTGAAGCTTTCTTT.

There are many counts of this clonotype. V gene TRBV2 combines with J gene TRBJ2-3, with unresolved D. This CDR3 region has 12 residues. Germline CDR1 is SNHLY and CDR2 is FYNNEI. V was cut by 7 bases and J by 5 bases, with 10 bases left in between. The CDR3: CASIGLGDTQYF. CDR3 coding DNA: TGTGCCAGCATCGGGCTCGGAGATACGCAGTATTTT.

This chain uses TRBV7-8 with TRBJ2-2; perhaps TRBD2 as D (6 bases). CDR1 is SGHVS and CDR2 is FQNEAQ in the germline V gene. V lost 6 bases and J lost 5, with 13 bases in between. The CDR3 is made up of 14 amino acids. The CDR3 loop is CASRPTEGTGELFF. DNA of the CDR3: TGTGCCAGCAGACCGACGGAGGGGACCGGGGAGCTGTTTTTT.

The CDR3 nucleotides are TGCAGCGTTGAAGGCGGGGGCACAGATACGCAGTATTTT. It specifies CSVEGGGTDTQYF. The chain joins TRBV29-1 to TRBJ2-3; the D gene is possibly TRBD2 (6 bases). Germline-derived CDR1 and CDR2 are SQVTM and ANQGSEA. This CDR3 region has 13 residues. V shed 1 base and J shed 1 base, with 6 bases lying between them.

The chain has TRBV11-2 and TRBJ1-1; 7 bases are a match to TRBD1. Germline V gene sequence: CDR1 SGHAT, CDR2 FQNNGV. The CDR3 sequence is 13 residues long. Trimming at V came to 6 bases and at J to 11 bases, leaving 12 bases not matched to a gene. CDR3 nucleotide sequence: TGTGCCAGCAGTTCCCGACAGGGAGTGGGGGCTTTCTTT. Translation: CASSSRQGVGAFF. Complete variable domain (other parts from reference TRBV11-2 and TRBJ1-1): EAGVAQSPRYKIIEKRQSVAFWCNPISGHATLYWYQQILGQGPKLLIQFQNNGVVDDSQLPKDRFSAERLKGVDSTLKIQPAKLEDSAVYLCASSSRQGVGAFFGQGTRLTVV.

This clonotype was seen many times. The chain is built from TRBV7-6 and TRBJ2-7, with D unresolved. V was pared by 5 bases and J by 2 bases, with 10 bases between. Germline values: CDR1 SGHVS, CDR2 FNYEAQ. This CDR3 contains 13 residues. DNA of the CDR3: TGTGCCAGCAGCCTTGCCGAAGCCTACGAGCAGTACTTC. Its translation is CASSLAEAYEQYF. The variable domain in full, with the rest retrieved from reference TRBV7-6 and TRBJ2-7, is GAGVSQSPRYKVTKRGQDVALRCDPISGHVSLYWYRQALGQGPEFLTYFNYEAQQDKSGLPNDRFSAERPEGSISTLTIQRTEQRDSAMYRCASSLAEAYEQYFGPGTRLTVT.

Many counts were recorded for this clonotype. The V and J genes are TRBV7-9 and TRBJ2-6, with a tentative D call TRBD2 (5 bases). This CDR3 has 13 residues. V was cut by 6 bases and J by 9 bases, with 12 bases left in between. Germline V gene sequence: CDR1 SEHNR, CDR2 FQNEAQ (reference sequence). The CDR3, as DNA: TGTGCCAGCAGGCACGGGGATGTCAACGTCCTGACTTTC. The encoded protein is CASRHGDVNVLTF.

This clonotype occurred many times. The chain has TRBV5-1 and TRBJ1-3, with D uncertain. Trimming took off 4 bases at V and 6 bases at J, with 11 bases between the two ends. Germline V gives CDR1 SGHRS, CDR2 YFSETQ. The length of the CDR3 is 13 residues. CDR3 loop: CASSRTQENTIYF. In nucleotides, the CDR3 is TGCGCCAGCAGCCGTACCCAAGAAAACACCATATATTTT. The full variable domain, rest sourced from reference TRBV5-1 and TRBJ1-3, is KAGVTQTPRYLIKTRGQQVTLSCSPISGHRSVSWYQQTPGQGLQFLFEYFSETQRNKGNFPGRFSGRQFSNSRSEMNVSTLELGDSALYLCASSRTQENTIYFGEGSWLTVV.

This clonotype was seen at least ten times. J is TRBJ2-3 and V is TRBV29-1; D may match TRBD1 or TRBD2 (6 bases each). The V end was cut by 1 base, the J end by 3 bases, with 14 bases between. The CDR3 extends over 15 amino acids. In germline, CDR1 is SQVTM, CDR2 ANQGSEA. CDR3 amino acids: CSVEGGARGTDTQYF. DNA of the CDR3: TGCAGCGTTGAAGGGGGGGCCAGAGGGACAGATACGCAGTATTTT.

This clonotype was counted a few times. The chain recombines TRBV9 with TRBJ2-7; D is possibly TRBD1 (6 bases). The V and J ends lost 3 bases and 9 bases respectively, with 16 bases between them. The CDR3 spans 13 residues. Germline V gives CDR1 SGDLS, CDR2 YYNGEE. As DNA, the CDR3 is TGTGCCAGCAGCGAAGGACAGAGTCACGGGCAGTACTTC. As protein: CASSEGQSHGQYF.

This clonotype came up many times. J is TRBJ1-6 and V is TRBV4-1; 9 bases fit TRBD1. Germline CDR1 MGHRA, CDR2 YSYEKL. This CDR3 comprises 16 residues. V lost 0 bases and J lost 7; bases outside the gene matches: 4. CDR3 coding DNA: TGCGCCAGCAGCCAAGAACAGGGGGCCTTGAATTCACCCCTCCACTTT. Translated: CASSQEQGALNSPLHF.

The chain carries TRBV4-1 and TRBJ1-5; D is undetermined. The CDR3 contains 13 residues. The V end was cut by 1 base, the J end by 11 bases, with 12 bases between. Per germline, CDR1 MGHRA and CDR2 YSYEKL. CDR3: CASSQAATTSQHF. CDR3 in DNA: TGCGCCAGCAGCCAAGCCGCAACGACGTCCCAGCATTTT.